These T cell receptor beta chains were read from a single sample in a study of molecular identifiers for immune sequencing clone quantification. TCRdb itself ran the PCR reads through MiXCR, one entry per CDR3 protein. The sample holds about 640,000 distinct CDR3 sequences; just under 20% are singletons and the top ten take 0.85%. Specimen: naive CD8+ T cells from blood, with Jurkat cell RNA spiked in. The source of these receptors is a human donor in good health. Some libraries in this study had Jurkat cell RNA spiked in. Each CDR3 is given with its conserved first and last residue. The order of the fields is J gene, clone size, D gene, V gene, CDR3 DNA, CDR3 protein. A D gene is named only where the DNA matches it firmly. A row's size may be missing; if present it is once, few, many or a size class.

TRBJ2-7 NA NA TRBV6-5 TGTGCCAGCAGTTACTCGAGGACACCCTACGAGCAGTACTTC CASSYSRTPYEQYF
TRBJ2-7 many NA TRBV29-1 TGCAGCGCCTGTGAGGGACTTACCTACGAGCAGTACTTC CSACEGLTYEQYF
TRBJ1-1 many TRBD1 TRBV25-1 TGTGCCAGCAGTGAATCGCCCCAGGGGGTAACTGAAGCTTTCTTT CASSESPQGVTEAFF
TRBJ2-3 many NA TRBV28 TGTGCCAGCACTGTGTGGGGGACCGACAGTCCCTTTGCCCCAGATACGCAGTATTTT CASTVWGTDSPFAPDTQYF
TRBJ2-1 NA NA TRBV20-1 TGCAGTGCTAGATCATTCGGAGACGTAACAAGGGGTTTCCTCGGTGAGCAGTTCTTC CSARSFGDVTRGFLGEQFF
TRBJ2-1 NA TRBD2 TRBV6-5 TGTGCCAGCAGTTACGCTAGCGGGAGGAATGAGCAGTTCTTC CASSYASGRNEQFF
TRBJ1-2 many NA TRBV4-3 TGCGCCAGCAGCCCAAATCTGGAGGGAATCCCATTCGGCTACACCTTC CASSPNLEGIPFGYTF
TRBJ1-1 many NA TRBV21-1 TGTGCCAGCAGCAAGACAGCGGCTTTCTTT CASSKTAAFF
TRBJ1-3 few TRBD1 TRBV10-3 TGTGCCATCAGAGGACAGGGGGTTTCTGGAAACACCATGTATTTT CAIRGQGVSGNTMYF
TRBJ2-7 NA TRBD1 TRBV4-3 TGCGCCAGCGGCCAAGATAGACAGGGGGTCTACGAGCAGTACTTC CASGQDRQGVYEQYF
TRBJ2-7 many NA TRBV11-2 TGTGCCAGCAGCTTTGGTACTAGCAGTTCCTACGAGCAGTACTTC CASSFGTSSSYEQYF
TRBJ1-2 few NA TRBV20-1 TGCAGTGCTAGAAAGGAGGGGGGCAACTATGGCTACACCTTC CSARKEGGNYGYTF
TRBJ2-7 many NA TRBV10-3 TGTGCCATCAGTGAGTCACGAAACTACGAGCAGTACTTC CAISESRNYEQYF
TRBJ2-7 few TRBD2 TRBV7-9 TGTGCCAGCAGTCCCCCGGAGCGGGGGATATACGAGCAGTACTTC CASSPPERGIYEQYF
TRBJ1-1 many NA TRBV4-1 TGCGCCAGCAGCCAAGATATTGGAGGGCGATCTGAAGCTTTCTTT CASSQDIGGRSEAFF
TRBJ1-1 many NA TRBV6-2/TRBV6-3 TGTGCCAGCAGTTACTCTTGGCCGATGAACACTGAAGCTTTCTTT CASSYSWPMNTEAFF
TRBJ2-7 many NA TRBV5-4 TGTGCCAGCAGCCCGGCCCTCGGGTCCGAGCAGTACTTC CASSPALGSEQYF
TRBJ2-2 many NA TRBV7-2 TGTGCCAGCAGCCCCAGCTCCTTGGGCACCGGGGAGCTGTTTTTT CASSPSSLGTGELFF
TRBJ1-1 many TRBD1 TRBV6-6 TGTGCCAGCAGTTATGTAGTCGGGACAGTGACGAACACTGAAGCTTTCTTT CASSYVVGTVTNTEAFF
TRBJ2-3 few NA TRBV28 TGTGCCAGCAACCCTTATTTAGGGGGGGGAATCACAGATACGCAGTATTTT CASNPYLGGGITDTQYF
TRBJ2-7 many TRBD2 TRBV20-1 TGCAGTGCTAGAGATACGAGCGGGAGTGCCCCTTTATACGAGCAGTACTTC CSARDTSGSAPLYEQYF
TRBJ2-7 many NA TRBV20-1 TGCAGTGCTAGCCCTAGCATCCCCGACTACGAGCAGTACTTC CSASPSIPDYEQYF
TRBJ1-5 many NA TRBV4-2 TGTGCCAGCAGACTCAAAGAGCTCCTGACTCCAGCCCTGCCGCATTTT CASRLKELLTPALPHF
TRBJ2-2 many NA TRBV5-6 TGTGCCAGCAGCCGGGTCACCGGGGAGCTGTTTTTT CASSRVTGELFF